The rows below give T cell receptor beta chains drawn from one sample of a study of CD8 T cells in ankylosing spondylitis. Each CDR3 protein gets one entry after TCRdb re-called the 5' RACE reads with MiXCR. Of hundreds of thousands of distinct CDR3 sequences detected, roughly a quarter appear once; the ten largest clones hold about 0.92%. Sample: blood, either unsorted or a sorted T cell fraction (not recorded which). The origin of the receptors is a male donor with ankylosing spondylitis. The CDR3 runs from the conserved cysteine through the conserved F or W.

V gene: TRBV9
J gene: TRBJ2-4
CDR3 protein: CARPDRGKNIQYF

V gene: TRBV20-1
J gene: TRBJ2-7
CDR3 protein: CSARKVGTSGRLAYEQYF

V gene: TRBV12-3/TRBV12-4
J gene: TRBJ1-6
CDR3 protein: CASSRQGSHSPLHF

V gene: TRBV20-1
J gene: TRBJ1-5
CDR3 protein: CSAVGQSSNQPQHF

V gene: TRBV11-3
J gene: TRBJ2-2
CDR3 protein: CASSRKTGYTGELFF

V gene: TRBV15
J gene: TRBJ2-4
CDR3 protein: CATSRDAAAKNIQYF

V gene: TRBV12-3/TRBV12-4
J gene: TRBJ2-3
CDR3 protein: CASSRSGATTDTQYF

V gene: TRBV9
J gene: TRBJ1-1
CDR3 protein: CASRSQGAGTEAFF

V gene: TRBV5-1
J gene: TRBJ2-5
CDR3 protein: CASSFEEETQYF

V gene: TRBV20-1
J gene: TRBJ1-1
CDR3 protein: CSARGDSGNTEAFF